This is a list of T cell receptor beta chains from one sample in a study of regulatory T cells in long-lasting Graves disease. Via MiXCR, TCRdb re-called the multiplex PCR reads, giving one row per CDR3 protein. The sample holds hundreds of thousands of distinct CDR3 sequences, 15% to 20% seen once. These data also formed part of another study, on T cells in Graves' hyperthyroidism and ophthalmopathy.

Sequenced here: peripheral blood mononuclear cells (PBMCs), sampled at new diagnosis, from a patient treated with antithyroid drugs. All receptors derive from a woman aged 40-65 years with Graves disease. The CDR3 runs from the conserved cysteine through the conserved F or W. The D gene is left open where the match is weak. The size of a clone is reported for some rows only, either as once, few or many, or as a class for expanded clones.

V	J	size	D	DNA	CDR3
TRBV20-1	TRBJ1-4	many	NA	TGCAGTGCTAGAGTCCGGGCCCTCCATGGGACTAATGAAAAACTGTTTTTT	CSARVRALHGTNEKLFF
TRBV4-1	TRBJ2-3	few	NA	TGCGCCAGCAGCCAAGGGGGTGAGGGAAAAGATACGCAGTATTTT	CASSQGGEGKDTQYF
TRBV3-1	TRBJ2-1	many	TRBD1	TGTGCCAGCAGCCAGAGGGACAGGGCTGGTGAGCAGTTCTTC	CASSQRDRAGEQFF
TRBV20-1	TRBJ2-3	NA	NA	TGCAGTGCTAGAATCCCCCGCGCGGATTTCACAGATACGCAGTATTTT	CSARIPRADFTDTQYF
TRBV20-1	TRBJ2-7	many	NA	TGCAGTGCTAGAAGGGACACCCGGTTAGAGCAGTACTTC	CSARRDTRLEQYF
TRBV3-1	TRBJ1-3	NA	NA	TGTGCCAGCAGCCAAGGAGCGGGGGGAAACACCATATATTTT	CASSQGAGGNTIYF
TRBV27	TRBJ1-2	NA	NA	TGTGCCAGCCGAGCTCACAGGGAGGGCTATGGCTACACCTTC	CASRAHREGYGYTF
TRBV5-6	TRBJ1-2	NA	NA	TGTGCCAGCGGGACCCGGACCATTTTCTATGGCTACACCTTC	CASGTRTIFYGYTF
TRBV6-1	TRBJ2-5	NA	NA	TGTGCCAGCAGTCAGACAGAGACCCAGTACTTC	CASSQTETQYF
TRBV9	TRBJ1-1	NA	TRBD1	TGTGCCAGCAGCACTCCGGGACAGGTGCGAGTTTTCTTT	CASSTPGQVRVFF
TRBV7-9	TRBJ2-7	many	TRBD1	TGTGCCAGCAGCGGTCGACAGGGCGGTATTGGGTACGAGCAGTACTTC	CASSGRQGGIGYEQYF
TRBV7-8	TRBJ1-4	many	TRBD1	TGTGCCAGCAGCGACCCCGGGACAGGGGTGCGACTGTTTTTT	CASSDPGTGVRLFF
TRBV6-1	TRBJ2-3	once	TRBD1	TGTGCCAGCAGACTACCGGGACAGGGGGCGCGTGGCACAGATACGCAGTATTTT	CASRLPGQGARGTDTQYF
TRBV11-1	TRBJ1-2	many	TRBD1	TGTGCCAGCAGTACCGGGACAGCCAACTATGGCTACACCTTC	CASSTGTANYGYTF
TRBV12-3/TRBV12-4	TRBJ1-1	many	NA	TGTGCCAGCAGTTTAGATGGGGACATGAACACTGAAGCTTTCTTT	CASSLDGDMNTEAFF
TRBV2	TRBJ2-1	many	TRBD1	TGTGCCAGCAGAGGGACAGGGACCAATGAGCAGTTCTTC	CASRGTGTNEQFF